Each of the 13 T cell receptor beta chains below was sequenced from the same sample in a study of CD8 T cell repertoires and HIV-1 epitope variants. These receptors have no known antigen. The data were produced by immunoSEQ multiplex PCR, yet TCRdb's version contains in-frame clones alone and is incomplete. This sample has 6,000 to 6,500 clones, with over 50% found just once. The specimen was cultured CD8+ T cells derived from PBMCs. Every receptor here comes from a male donor with HIV.

This chain connects TRBV6-4 to TRBJ1-2, with D perhaps matching TRBD1 (5 bases). The V end was cut by 8 bases, the J end by 6 bases, with 13 bases between. The germline CDR1 and CDR2 sequences are MRHNA and SNTAGT. This CDR3 spans 12 amino acids. In DNA form, the CDR3 reads TGTGCCAGCCGGGGGGACGCCCATGGCTACACCTTC. Translation: CASRGDAHGYTF.

The gene calls are TRBV28 and TRBJ2-7; D is perhaps TRBD2 (6 bases). Germline V lookup: CDR1 MDHEN, CDR2 SYDVKM. This CDR3 has 15 amino acids. Trimming removed 5 bases at V and 7 bases at J, with 21 bases between. DNA of the CDR3: TGTGCCAGCAGTATCATAGCGGATTCGACTAAGGAGCAGTACTTC. Protein: CASSIIADSTKEQYF.

The J gene is TRBJ1-1, the V gene TRBV7-8, with D hard to call. The germline gives CDR1 SGHVS, CDR2 FQNEAQ. V was trimmed by 0 bases and J by 4 bases, leaving 15 bases between them. The CDR3 has 16 amino acids. The CDR3 DNA is TGTGCCAGCAGCTTAGCCGAAGTTAAGTACGGCACTGAAGCTTTCTTT. Translation gives CASSLAEVKYGTEAFF.

The chain couples TRBV7-3 to TRBJ2-2, with D tentatively TRBD2 (6 bases). Germline V gene lookup returns CDR1 SGHTA and CDR2 FQGTGA. The V gene lost 5 bases and the J gene lost 2 bases, with 12 bases spanning the gap. The CDR3 has 15 residues. The CDR3 DNA sequence: TGTGCCAGCAGCCCAGGACTATCAAACACCGGGGAGCTGTTTTTT. Its translation is CASSPGLSNTGELFF.

This clone turned up a few times. Distinct nucleotide sequences in the sample also encode this CDR3. This CDR3 is CASSPLVLNTEAFF. CDR3 coding DNA: TGTGCCAGCAGTCCCCTCGTCCTGAACACTGAAGCTTTCTTT. The chain carries TRBV28 and TRBJ1-1; no clear D gene. The ends were cut back, 5 bases at V and 0 bases at J, with 10 bases in the middle. Germline CDR1 MDHEN, CDR2 SYDVKM. There are 14 residues in the CDR3.

This sequence joins TRBV30 and TRBJ2-5; D is possibly TRBD2 (5 bases). V was trimmed by 0 bases and J by 5 bases, leaving 13 bases between them. The germline V gene encodes CDR1 GTSNPN and CDR2 SVGIG (reference sequence). The CDR3 runs to 14 residues. CDR3: CAWSVLDSWETQYF. CDR3 sequence (DNA): TGTGCCTGGAGTGTACTGGACTCGTGGGAGACCCAGTACTTC. Together with reference TRBV30 and TRBJ2-5, the CDR3 gives the full variable domain: SQTIHQWPATLVQPVGSPLSLECTVEGTSNPNLYWYRQAAGRGLQLLFYSVGIGQISSEVPQNLSASRPQDRQFILSSKKLLLSDSGFYLCAWSVLDSWETQYFGPGTRLLVL.

This clone was counted a few times. The V gene is TRBV7-9, the J gene TRBJ1-3, with 7 bases fitting TRBD1. V gave up 11 bases and J gave up 4 bases; unmatched junction bases: 5. Germline V lookup: CDR1 SEHNR, CDR2 FQNEAQ (reference sequence). The CDR3 has 12 amino acids. DNA for the CDR3: TGTGCCGCGGAGGACAGGGGAAACACCATATATTTT. It codes for CAAEDRGNTIYF. The full variable domain, its missing parts supplied by reference TRBV7-9 and TRBJ1-3, is DTGVSQNPRHKITKRGQNVTFRCDPISEHNRLYWYRQTLGQGPEFLTYFQNEAQLEKSRLLSDRFSAERPKGSFSTLEIQRTEQGDSAMYLCAAEDRGNTIYFGEGSWLTVV.

V usage is TRBV7-9 and J usage is TRBJ2-3; D might be TRBD1 (6 bases). Germline V gene data show CDR1 as SEHNR and CDR2 as FQNEAQ (reference sequence). The CDR3 covers 15 residues. V lost 6 bases, J lost 0 bases, and 13 bases lay in between. CDR3 sequence reads: CASSPTGLSTDTQYF. CDR3 DNA sequence: TGTGCCAGCAGTCCGACAGGTCTTAGCACAGATACGCAGTATTTT.

This clone was observed a handful of times. The rearrangement links TRBV28 to TRBJ2-7; 9 bases map to TRBD2. CDR1 and CDR2 from the germline V gene are MDHEN and SYDVKM. The CDR3 loop spans 16 amino acids. V was clipped by 5 bases and J by 4 bases; unmatched bases: 12. The CDR3, as DNA: TGTGCCAGCAGTCCTCTCATAGCGGGAGAATCTTACGAGCAGTACTTC. Protein: CASSPLIAGESYEQYF.

The rearrangement joins TRBV7-2 to TRBJ2-7; D may be TRBD1 (5 bases). Germline V gene lookup returns CDR1 SGHTA and CDR2 FQGNSA. Trimming took off 1 base at V and 0 bases at J, with 10 bases between the two ends. This CDR3 is 15 amino acids long. CDR3: CASSLDPGISYEQYF. CDR3 sequence (DNA): TGTGCCAGCAGCTTAGACCCAGGGATCTCCTACGAGCAGTACTTC.

The V and J genes are TRBV27 and TRBJ1-6; D unclear. The CDR3 runs to 16 residues. Looked up from germline, CDR1 is MNHEY and CDR2 is SMNVEV (reference sequence). V shed 0 bases and J shed 0 bases, with 6 bases lying between them. CDR3 sequence reads: CASSLSGDSYNSPLHF. The CDR3 DNA follows: TGTGCCAGCAGTTTATCCGGGGACTCCTATAATTCACCCCTCCACTTT.

The chain employs TRBV7-3 and TRBJ2-3; D uncertain. The CDR3 is 14 amino acids. Per germline, CDR1 SGHTA and CDR2 FQGTGA. The V end lost 2 bases, the J end lost 4 bases, and 10 bases lay between the germline ends. CDR3 loop: CASSLGVVSDTQYF. CDR3 DNA: TGTGCCAGCAGCTTAGGGGTAGTATCAGATACGCAGTATTTT.

The chain couples TRBV9 to TRBJ2-3, with 9 bases identical to TRBD2. The germline CDR1 and CDR2 sequences are SGDLS and YYNGEE. The CDR3 loop spans 18 amino acids. The V gene end was trimmed by 0 bases and the J gene end by 0 bases; junction bases not matched to a gene: 8. The DNA of the CDR3 is TGTGCCAGCAGCGTAGGGCTAGCGGGGCCACCTAGCACAGATACGCAGTATTTT. Protein product: CASSVGLAGPPSTDTQYF.